This TCR beta chain was sequenced during a study of shared T cell receptors in the human thymus. Repertoires were generated with immunoSEQ multiplex PCR, while TCRdb's copy carries only in-frame clones and drops some. The data contain more than 550,000 clones, 70% to 90% of them singletons. Germline CDR1 and CDR2: LNHNV and YYDKDF (reference sequence). This CDR3 spans 15 amino acids. With 1 base removed from V and 0 bases from J, the gap between germline ends came to 9 bases. The data also belong to a second study, concerning human thymus T cells. That report notes: The thymus was resected at corrective cardiac surgery. Related research described strongly overlapping thymic repertoires in unrelated people.

This rearrangement joins TRBV15 to TRBJ1-1; no clear D gene. The sample taken for sequencing was thymocytes. The receptor's source is a girl less than two years old with a congenital heart defect. The CDR3 is CATSRVGSMNTEAFF. The DNA for the CDR3 is TGTGCCACCAGCAGAGTGGGCAGCATGAACACTGAAGCTTTCTTT.